This T cell receptor beta chain was obtained from a study of graft-versus-host responses after intestinal transplantation. Study findings and constraints: GvH clones occurred in recipient marrow; some first appeared in ileum or blood.

CDR3 length: 11 amino acids. Germline loops: CDR1 MGHDK, CDR2 SYGVNS. Between the trimmed V and J ends, which lost 6 bases and 11 bases, there was a span of 13 bases. In the case of this clone: Its target is unknown.

TCRdb keeps only in-frame clones here, not all; method: immunoSEQ multiplex PCR. The table lists under 20,000 clones, roughly 86% of them singletons. The sample in question was PBMCs, obtained just over 230 days after intestinal transplant. The origin of this receptor is a human patient who received an intestinal transplant, so some T cells may come from the graft donor. This chain uses TRBV25-1 with TRBJ1-1; D gene unclear. Written as DNA, the CDR3 is TGTGCCAGCAGCATCAATTACGACGCTTTCTTT. Amino acid sequence: CASSINYDAFF.